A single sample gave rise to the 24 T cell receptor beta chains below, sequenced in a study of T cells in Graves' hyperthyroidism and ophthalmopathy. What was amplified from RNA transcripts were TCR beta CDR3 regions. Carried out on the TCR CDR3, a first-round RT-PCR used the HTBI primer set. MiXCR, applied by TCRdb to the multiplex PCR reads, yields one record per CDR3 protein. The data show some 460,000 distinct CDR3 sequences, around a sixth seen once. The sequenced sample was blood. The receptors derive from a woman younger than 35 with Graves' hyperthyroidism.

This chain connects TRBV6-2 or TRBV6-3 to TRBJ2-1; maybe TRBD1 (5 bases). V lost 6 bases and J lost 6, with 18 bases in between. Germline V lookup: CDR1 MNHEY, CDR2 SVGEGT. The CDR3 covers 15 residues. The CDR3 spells CASRPDIREFNEQFF. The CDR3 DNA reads TGTGCCAGCAGACCGGACATAAGAGAGTTCAATGAGCAGTTCTTC.

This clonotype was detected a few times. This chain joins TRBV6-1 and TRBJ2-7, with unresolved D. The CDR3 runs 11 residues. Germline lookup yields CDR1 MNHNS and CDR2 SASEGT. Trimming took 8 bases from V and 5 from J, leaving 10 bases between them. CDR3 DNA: TGTGCCAGCGGGAACAGTAACGAGCAGTACTTC. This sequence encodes CASGNSNEQYF.

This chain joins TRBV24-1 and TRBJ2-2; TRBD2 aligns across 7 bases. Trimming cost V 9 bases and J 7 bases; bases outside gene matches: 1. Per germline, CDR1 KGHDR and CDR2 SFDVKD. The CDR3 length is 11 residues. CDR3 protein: CATSGGGELFF. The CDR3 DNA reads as TGTGCCACCTCGGGGGGCGGGGAGCTGTTTTTT.

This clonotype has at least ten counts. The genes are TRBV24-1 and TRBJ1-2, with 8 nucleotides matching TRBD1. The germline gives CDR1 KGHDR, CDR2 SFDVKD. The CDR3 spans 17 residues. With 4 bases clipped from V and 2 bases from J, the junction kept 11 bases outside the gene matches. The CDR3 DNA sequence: TGTGCCACCAGTGACTTGGACAGGGCCCAGCCAAACTATGGCTACACCTTC. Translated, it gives CATSDLDRAQPNYGYTF.

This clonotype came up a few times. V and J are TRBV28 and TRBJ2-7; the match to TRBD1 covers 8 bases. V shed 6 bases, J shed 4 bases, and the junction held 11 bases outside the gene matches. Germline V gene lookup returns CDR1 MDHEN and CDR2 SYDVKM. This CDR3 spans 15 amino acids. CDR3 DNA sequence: TGTGCCAGCAGAAGTTTGGGACAGGTTGAGTACGAGCAGTACTTC. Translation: CASRSLGQVEYEQYF.

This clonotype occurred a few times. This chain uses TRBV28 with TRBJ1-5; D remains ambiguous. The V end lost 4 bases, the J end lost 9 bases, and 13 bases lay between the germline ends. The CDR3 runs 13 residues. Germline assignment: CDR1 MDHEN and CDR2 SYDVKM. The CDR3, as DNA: TGTGCCAGCAGTTCCCCCCCCCGCGGGCCCCAGCATTTT. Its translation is CASSSPPRGPQHF.

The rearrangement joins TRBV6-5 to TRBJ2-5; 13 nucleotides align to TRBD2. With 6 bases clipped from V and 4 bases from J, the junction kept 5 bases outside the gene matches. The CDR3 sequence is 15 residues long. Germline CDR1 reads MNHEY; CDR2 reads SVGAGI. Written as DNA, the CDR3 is TGTGCCAGCAGATTACTAGCGGGAGGGGTAGAGACCCAGTACTTC. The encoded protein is CASRLLAGGVETQYF.

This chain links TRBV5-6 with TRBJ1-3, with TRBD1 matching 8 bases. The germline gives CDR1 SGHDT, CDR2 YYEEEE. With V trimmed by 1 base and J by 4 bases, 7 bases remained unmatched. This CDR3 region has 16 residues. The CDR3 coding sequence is TGTGCCAGCAGCTTGACCGGGACAGGCATCGGAAACACCATATATTTT. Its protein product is CASSLTGTGIGNTIYF. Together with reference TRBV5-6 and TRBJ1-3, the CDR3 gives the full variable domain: DAGVTQSPTHLIKTRGQQVTLRCSPKSGHDTVSWYQQALGQGPQFIFQYYEEEERQRGNFPDRFSGHQFPNYSSELNVNALLLGDSALYLCASSLTGTGIGNTIYFGEGSWLTVV.

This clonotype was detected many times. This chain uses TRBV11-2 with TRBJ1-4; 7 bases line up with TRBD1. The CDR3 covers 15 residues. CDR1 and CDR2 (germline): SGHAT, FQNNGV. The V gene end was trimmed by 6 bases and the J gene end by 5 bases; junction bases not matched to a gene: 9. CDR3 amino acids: CASSRQGVQNEKLFF. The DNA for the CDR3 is TGTGCCAGCAGTCGTCAGGGGGTGCAAAATGAAAAACTGTTTTTT.

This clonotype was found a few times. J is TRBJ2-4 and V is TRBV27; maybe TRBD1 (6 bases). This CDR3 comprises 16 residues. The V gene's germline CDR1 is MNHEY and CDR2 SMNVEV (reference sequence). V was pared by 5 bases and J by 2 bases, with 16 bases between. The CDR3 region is CASSRTDLASKNIQYF. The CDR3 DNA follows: TGTGCCAGCAGTCGGACAGATTTGGCGTCCAAAAACATTCAGTACTTC.

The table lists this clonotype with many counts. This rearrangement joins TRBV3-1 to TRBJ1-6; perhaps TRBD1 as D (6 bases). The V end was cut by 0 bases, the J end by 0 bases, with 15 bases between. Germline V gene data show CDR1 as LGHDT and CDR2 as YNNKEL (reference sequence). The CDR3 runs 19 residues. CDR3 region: CASSQDWGRGSSYNSPLHF. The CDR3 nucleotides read TGTGCCAGCAGCCAAGATTGGGGAAGGGGGAGCTCCTATAATTCACCCCTCCACTTT.

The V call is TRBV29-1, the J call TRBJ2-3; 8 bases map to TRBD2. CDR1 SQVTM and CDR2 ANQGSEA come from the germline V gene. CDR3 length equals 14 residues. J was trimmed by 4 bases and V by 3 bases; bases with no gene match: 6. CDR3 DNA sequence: TGCAGCGTTGAGTTTGCGGGGGGCGCAGATACGCAGTATTTT. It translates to CSVEFAGGADTQYF.

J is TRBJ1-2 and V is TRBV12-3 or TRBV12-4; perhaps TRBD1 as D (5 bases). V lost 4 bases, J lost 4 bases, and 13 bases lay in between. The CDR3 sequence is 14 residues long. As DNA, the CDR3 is TGTGCCAGCAGTTCCCGGACATCACTCTATGGCTACACCTTC. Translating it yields CASSSRTSLYGYTF.

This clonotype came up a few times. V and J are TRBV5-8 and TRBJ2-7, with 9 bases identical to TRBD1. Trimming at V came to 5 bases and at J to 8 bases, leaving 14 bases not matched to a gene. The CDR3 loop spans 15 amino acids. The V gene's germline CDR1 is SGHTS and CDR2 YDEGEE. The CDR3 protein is CASSSQGAPVLKQYF. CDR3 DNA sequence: TGTGCCAGCAGTTCACAGGGGGCGCCCGTCCTGAAGCAGTACTTC.

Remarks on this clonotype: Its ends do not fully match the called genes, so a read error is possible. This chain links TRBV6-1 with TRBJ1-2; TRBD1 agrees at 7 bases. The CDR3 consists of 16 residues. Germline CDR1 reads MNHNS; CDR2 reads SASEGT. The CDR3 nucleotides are TGTGCCAGCAGTCACCCCAAGGACAGGTCGCTGGGGGGCTACGCCTTC. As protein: CASSHPKDRSLGGYAF.

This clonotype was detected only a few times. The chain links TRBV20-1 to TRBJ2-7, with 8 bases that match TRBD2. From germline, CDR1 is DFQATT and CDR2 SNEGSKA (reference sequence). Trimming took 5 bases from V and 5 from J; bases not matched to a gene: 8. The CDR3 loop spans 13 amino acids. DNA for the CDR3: TGCAGTGCTGTACGGGGGGGCGCCGACGAGCAGTACTTC. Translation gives CSAVRGGADEQYF.

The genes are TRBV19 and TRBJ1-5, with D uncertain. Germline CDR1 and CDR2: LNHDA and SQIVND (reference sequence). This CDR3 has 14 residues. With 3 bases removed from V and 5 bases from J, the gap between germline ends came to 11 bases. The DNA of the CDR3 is TGTGCCAGTAGTATGTCGGAGTCGGATCAGCCCCAGCATTTT. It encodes CASSMSESDQPQHF.

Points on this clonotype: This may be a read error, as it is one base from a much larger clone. In nucleotides, the CDR3 is TGTGCCAGCAGTGGCCCCTACAGAACCGGGGAGCTGTTTTTT. As protein: CASSGPYRTGELFF. The rearrangement joins TRBV2 to TRBJ2-2; D call uncertain. This CDR3 comprises 14 residues. The germline V gene has CDR1 SNHLY and CDR2 FYNNEI. The V and J ends lost 4 bases and 5 bases respectively, with 11 bases between them.

CDR3 bases: TGTGCCAGCAGCTCAGGGACTAGCGGGAACGAGCAGTACTTC. Its protein product is CASSSGTSGNEQYF. The J gene is TRBJ2-7, the V gene TRBV5-6, with 13 bases fitting TRBD2. J lost 5 bases, V lost 3 bases, and 2 bases had no gene match. Looked up from germline, CDR1 is SGHDT and CDR2 is YYEEEE. The CDR3 contains 14 residues.

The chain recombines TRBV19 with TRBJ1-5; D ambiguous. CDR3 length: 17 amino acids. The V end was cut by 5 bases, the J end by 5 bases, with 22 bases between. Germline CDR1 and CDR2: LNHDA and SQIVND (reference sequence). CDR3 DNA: TGTGCCAGTAGTGCGACTCCCGGGCCCCTTGCTGATCAGCCCCAGCATTTT. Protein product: CASSATPGPLADQPQHF.

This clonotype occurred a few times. CDR3 in DNA: TGCAGTGCTAGAGATGGGGGAGTGAGGAATCAGCCCCAGCATTTT. Translated: CSARDGGVRNQPQHF. The chain uses TRBV20-1 and TRBJ1-5; perhaps TRBD1 as D (5 bases). V lost 0 bases and J 4 bases, leaving 13 bases between the germline ends. CDR3 size: 15 residues. Germline assignment: CDR1 DFQATT and CDR2 SNEGSKA (reference sequence).

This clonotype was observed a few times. The CDR3 loop is CASSTGGSSYEQYF. DNA of the CDR3: TGTGCCAGCAGTACAGGGGGCAGCTCCTACGAGCAGTACTTC. The chain carries TRBV27 and TRBJ2-7, with TRBD1 matching over 9 bases. V lost 5 bases and J lost 0; bases outside the gene matches: 2. Germline loops: CDR1 MNHEY, CDR2 SMNVEV (reference sequence). This CDR3 has 14 amino acids.

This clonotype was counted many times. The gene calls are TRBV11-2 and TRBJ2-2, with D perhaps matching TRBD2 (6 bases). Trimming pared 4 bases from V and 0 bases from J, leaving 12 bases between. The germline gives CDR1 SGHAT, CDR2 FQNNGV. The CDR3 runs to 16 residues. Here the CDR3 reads CASSSMGLANTGELFF. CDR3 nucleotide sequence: TGTGCCAGCAGCTCTATGGGACTCGCGAACACCGGGGAGCTGTTTTTT.

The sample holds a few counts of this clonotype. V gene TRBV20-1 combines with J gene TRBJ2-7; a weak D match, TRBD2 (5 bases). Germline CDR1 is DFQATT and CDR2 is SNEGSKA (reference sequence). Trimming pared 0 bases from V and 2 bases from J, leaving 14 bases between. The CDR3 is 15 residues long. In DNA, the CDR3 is TGCAGTGCTAGAGATCGAAGACTAACGACCTACGAGCAGTACTTC. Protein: CSARDRRLTTYEQYF.